This T cell receptor (beta chain) was profiled in a study of shared clonotypes between healthy human individuals. The protocol was immunoSEQ multiplex PCR, while the TCRdb copy is restricted to in-frame clones and leaves out a portion. The sample includes millions of clones, roughly 93% seen only once; the top ten take 0.39%. Trimming cost V 2 bases and J 2 bases, with 20 bases left between them. Germline loops: CDR1 SGHAT, CDR2 FQNNGV. The CDR3 contains 18 residues. The sample comprised naive CD4+ T cells from PBMCs. Sample subset: CD45RA+ positively selected. The source of this sequence is a man between 18 and 29 years old in good health. Some clones in this sample may be carry-over from other donors' samples. The chain has TRBV11-2 and TRBJ2-3, with a weak D call TRBD1 (5 bases). The CDR3 reads CASSLRGAPTLFTDTQYF. The CDR3, as DNA: TGTGCCAGCAGCTTAAGGGGTGCACCTACCTTGTTCACAGATACGCAGTATTTT.